The 32 T cell receptor beta chains reported below all come from one sample, sequenced in a study of molecular identifiers for immune sequencing clone quantification. TCRdb recomputed calls from the PCR reads with MiXCR, one row per CDR3 protein. The table has approximately 630,000 distinct CDR3 sequences, approximately 24% seen once; the top ten hold about 0.84%. Sequencing was carried out using naive CD8+ T cells from blood, with Jurkat cell RNA spiked in. Subset meaning: FACS-sorted CD8+CD4-CCR7+CD45RA+ naive T cells. The receptors were sampled from a human donor in good health. Some libraries in this study had Jurkat cell RNA spiked in.

In the case of this clonotype: Because it lacks the conserved phenylalanine or tryptophan at the end, this CDR3 is likely a read error. This sequence joins TRBV11-2 and TRBJ1-5; no clear D. The CDR3 consists of 13 residues. The V gene's germline CDR1 is SGHAT and CDR2 FQNNGV. Deletions cut 2 bases from V and 3 bases from J, with 5 bases between. CDR3 nucleotides: TGTGCCAGCAGCTTAAGCGCCAATCAGCCCCAGCATCTT. This sequence encodes CASSLSANQPQHL.

In this sample, this clonotype turned up a few times. A much larger clone sits a single nucleotide away, making a read error possible. The chain is built from TRBV7-2 and TRBJ2-1, with D maybe TRBD1 (5 bases). The germline gives CDR1 SGHTA, CDR2 FQGNSA. V lost 3 bases, J lost 12 bases, and 9 bases lay in between. The CDR3 has 11 amino acids. This CDR3 reads CASSFVQAQFF. Here the CDR3 DNA reads TGTGCCAGCAGCTTCGTACAGGCGCAGTTCTTC. Filled out from reference TRBV7-2 and TRBJ2-1, the complete variable domain reads GAGVSQSPSNKVTEKGKDVELRCDPISGHTALYWYRQSLGQGLEFLIYFQGNSAPDKSGLPSDRFSAERTGGSVSTLTIQRTQQEDSAVYLCASSFVQAQFFGPGTRLTVL.

This clonotype was recorded at least ten times. The gene calls are TRBV6-2 or TRBV6-3 and TRBJ2-7; D is possibly TRBD2 (6 bases). V was shortened by 7 bases and J by 0 bases, with 13 bases between the two germline ends. This CDR3 has 14 residues. The germline gives CDR1 MNHEY, CDR2 SVGEGT. CDR3 sequence reads: CASTIGGHSYEQYF. As DNA, the CDR3 is TGTGCCAGCACCATCGGGGGTCACTCCTACGAGCAGTACTTC.

This chain connects TRBV5-5 to TRBJ1-1, with D unclear. The CDR3 runs 12 residues. V lost 1 base and J 6 bases, leaving 7 bases between the germline ends. CDR1 is SGHKS, CDR2 YYEKEE, per germline (reference sequence). This CDR3 reads CASSLNRAEAFF. The DNA of the CDR3 is TGTGCCAGCAGCTTGAACCGGGCTGAAGCTTTCTTT.

At least ten counts were recorded for this clonotype. The V call is TRBV27, the J call TRBJ2-7; D uncertain. This CDR3 has 10 amino acids. Trimming removed 8 bases from V and 6 bases from J, with 8 bases in between. Germline CDR1 MNHEY, CDR2 SMNVEV (reference sequence). The CDR3 bases are TGTGCCAGCGGTTGGCCCGAGCAGTACTTC. Its protein product is CASGWPEQYF.

The V and J genes are TRBV4-1 and TRBJ1-6; no clear D. This CDR3 spans 16 amino acids. Germline CDR1 and CDR2: MGHRA and YSYEKL. With 2 bases removed from V and 7 bases from J, the gap between germline ends came to 15 bases. This chain's CDR3 is CASSQPQLRKNSPLHF. DNA of the CDR3: TGCGCCAGCAGCCAACCACAGCTACGCAAGAATTCACCCCTCCACTTT.

The chain carries TRBV27 and TRBJ1-1; no firm D call. This CDR3 contains 14 residues. Germline assignment: CDR1 MNHEY and CDR2 SMNVEV (reference sequence). V was pared by 4 bases and J by 8 bases, with 17 bases between. CDR3 amino acids: CASSSKLIHWEAFF. The CDR3 nucleotides are TGTGCCAGCAGTTCTAAGTTGATACACTGGGAAGCTTTCTTT.

Points on this clonotype: A junction end diverges from the germline sequence, so it may reflect a read error. The chain has TRBV7-8 and TRBJ2-1, with 9 bases identical to TRBD2. Germline CDR1 is SGHVS and CDR2 is FQNEAQ. The CDR3 totals 16 residues. This CDR3 is CASGLAGDRTYNEQFF. As DNA, the CDR3 is TGTGCCAGCGGCTTAGCGGGAGACAGGACCTACAATGAGCAGTTCTTC.

The sample holds a few counts of this clonotype. The chain has TRBV4-2 and TRBJ2-3, with TRBD2 identical over 13 bases. This CDR3 is 21 amino acids long. Germline V gives CDR1 LGHNA, CDR2 YNFKEQ. J lost 0 bases, V lost 0 bases, and 12 bases had no gene match. CDR3 sequence: CASSQDVTSGGLGRSTDTQYF. The CDR3 nucleotides read TGTGCCAGCAGCCAAGATGTGACTAGCGGGGGGCTGGGGAGGAGCACAGATACGCAGTATTTT.

This clonotype was recorded once. In DNA form, the CDR3 reads TGCAGTGCGTTCCGCCCCCTCGTCGTCGAGCAGTACTTC. Protein: CSAFRPLVVEQYF. The chain has TRBV20-1 and TRBJ2-7; D gene uncertain. Germline CDR1 and CDR2: DFQATT and SNEGSKA (reference sequence). Trimming shortened V by 6 bases and J by 6 bases, and 18 bases separated the two germline ends. The CDR3 spans 13 residues.

The rearrangement uses TRBV24-1 and TRBJ2-2, with TRBD2 matching over 9 bases. Per germline, CDR1 KGHDR and CDR2 SFDVKD. The CDR3 runs 15 residues. Trimming took 4 bases from V and 8 from J; bases not matched to a gene: 7. CDR3 in DNA: TGTGCCACCAGTGACCTGGGGCTAGCGGGAGGGGAGCTGTTTTTT. This encodes CATSDLGLAGGELFF.

V and J are TRBV7-9 and TRBJ2-1, with 8 nucleotides matching TRBD2. Germline V gene lookup returns CDR1 SEHNR and CDR2 FQNEAQ (reference sequence). This CDR3 is built from 15 residues. With 3 bases clipped from V and 6 bases from J, the junction kept 7 bases outside the gene matches. The CDR3 nucleotides are TGTGCCAGCAGCTTGTCAGCGGGAGTTATCAATGAGCAGTTCTTC. Amino acids: CASSLSAGVINEQFF.

The V call is TRBV6-2 or TRBV6-3, the J call TRBJ2-2; possible D gene TRBD1, 6 bases. The germline V gene encodes CDR1 MNHEY and CDR2 SVGEGT. The CDR3 totals 17 residues. Trimming stripped 0 bases from V and 6 bases from J, with 17 bases between. CDR3 sequence reads: CASSYSNRAVGAGELFF. For the CDR3, the DNA is TGTGCCAGCAGTTACTCGAACAGGGCGGTAGGGGCCGGGGAGCTGTTTTTT.

This clonotype came up a few times. The chain has TRBV11-2 and TRBJ2-1, with 7 positions matching TRBD1. This CDR3 has 17 amino acids. V gave up 5 bases and J gave up 0 bases; unmatched junction bases: 10. CDR1 is SGHAT and CDR2 is FQNNGV in the germline V gene. The CDR3 DNA reads as TGTGCCAGCAGCATGTTTCCGGGACAGAGCTCCTACAATGAGCAGTTCTTC. It encodes CASSMFPGQSSYNEQFF. Variable domain in full (rest from reference TRBV11-2 and TRBJ2-1): EAGVAQSPRYKIIEKRQSVAFWCNPISGHATLYWYQQILGQGPKLLIQFQNNGVVDDSQLPKDRFSAERLKGVDSTLKIQPAKLEDSAVYLCASSMFPGQSSYNEQFFGPGTRLTVL.

V usage is TRBV19 and J usage is TRBJ2-1; D gene ambiguous. This CDR3 comprises 11 residues. V was clipped by 7 bases and J by 14 bases, with 15 bases between them. Germline V gene lookup returns CDR1 LNHDA and CDR2 SQIVND (reference sequence). The CDR3 loop is CASIVGSLKFF. CDR3 sequence (DNA): TGTGCCAGTATTGTGGGCAGCTTAAAGTTCTTC.

The chain uses TRBV20-1 and TRBJ2-7, with 7 bases that match TRBD2. Germline assignment: CDR1 DFQATT and CDR2 SNEGSKA (reference sequence). This CDR3 region has 13 residues. V lost 6 bases to trimming and J lost 3 bases; unmatched junction nucleotides: 8. CDR3 region: CSAVPSGFYEQYF. The CDR3, as DNA: TGCAGTGCCGTACCTAGCGGCTTCTACGAGCAGTACTTC.

The chain has TRBV29-1 and TRBJ1-2, with TRBD1 identical over 8 bases. The CDR3 contains 15 residues. Germline lookup yields CDR1 SQVTM and CDR2 ANQGSEA. J lost 3 bases, V lost 2 bases, and 8 bases had no gene match. In DNA, the CDR3 is TGCAGCGTTGAATTTTACAGGGGGATTGACTATGGCTACACCTTC. Protein sequence: CSVEFYRGIDYGYTF.

In this sample, this clonotype turned up many times. This chain links TRBV12-3 or TRBV12-4 with TRBJ2-1; 8 bases are a match to TRBD1. The junction had 6 bases not matched to a gene; V was cut back by 3 bases and J by 8 bases. The CDR3 covers 14 residues. CDR3 in amino acids: CASSFTGGFDEQFF. For the CDR3, the DNA is TGTGCCAGCAGTTTTACAGGGGGTTTTGATGAGCAGTTCTTC.

There are many counts of this clonotype. This sequence joins TRBV4-3 and TRBJ1-5, with D hard to call. Looked up from germline, CDR1 is LGHNA and CDR2 is YSLEER. This CDR3 spans 17 amino acids. The germline V and J ends were trimmed by 0 bases and 2 bases, with 14 bases remaining between them. In nucleotides, the CDR3 is TGCGCCAGCAGCCAAGATACCGGGGATAGGGGCAATCAGCCCCAGCATTTT. Translation gives CASSQDTGDRGNQPQHF.

The V call is TRBV6-5, the J call TRBJ2-1, with 13 bases matching TRBD2. This CDR3 is 19 amino acids long. The V segment lost 4 bases and the J segment 0 bases; nucleotides outside the gene matches: 9. Germline V CDR1 and CDR2: MNHEY, SVGAGI. The CDR3 coding sequence is TGTGCCAGCAGTTTCTCCGGGACTAGCGGGGCGAGCTCCTACAATGAGCAGTTCTTC. Protein: CASSFSGTSGASSYNEQFF.

About this clonotype itself: A clone one base away is much larger, so this may be a read error. The chain carries TRBV28 and TRBJ1-6; a weak D match, TRBD1 (5 bases). Germline assignment: CDR1 MDHEN and CDR2 SYDVKM. The CDR3 has 17 amino acids. The CDR3 here is CASSRGLASSHNSPLHF. The CDR3 DNA reads as TGTGCCAGCAGTCGGGGACTCGCGAGCTCCCATAATTCACCCCTCCACTTT.

As to this clonotype: A single base separates this from a much larger clone, so it may be a read error. The chain is built from TRBV5-1 and TRBJ2-7, with D perhaps matching TRBD2 (6 bases). V lost 0 bases and J 11 bases, leaving 12 bases between the germline ends. This CDR3 contains 12 residues. Germline V gene sequence: CDR1 SGHRS, CDR2 YFSETQ. CDR3: CASSLGGEEKYF. The CDR3 nucleotides are TGCGCCAGCAGCTTGGGAGGGGAGGAGAAGTACTTC.

This clonotype was detected many times. The J gene is TRBJ2-3, the V gene TRBV7-9; D not certain. V was trimmed by 1 base and J by 0 bases, leaving 2 bases between them. Germline CDR1 is SEHNR and CDR2 is FQNEAQ (reference sequence). The CDR3 runs to 13 residues. CDR3 coding DNA: TGTGCCAGCAGCTTAGATAGCACAGATACGCAGTATTTT. This sequence encodes CASSLDSTDTQYF.

This chain uses TRBV20-1 with TRBJ2-7; D may be TRBD2 (5 bases). Germline loops: CDR1 DFQATT, CDR2 SNEGSKA (reference sequence). Deletions cut 0 bases from V and 0 bases from J, with 12 bases between. The CDR3 loop spans 15 amino acids. The CDR3, as DNA: TGCAGTGCTAGAGATACCGGGGTCAACTCCTACGAGCAGTACTTC. Protein: CSARDTGVNSYEQYF.

The genes are TRBV11-2 and TRBJ1-1; 8 nucleotides line up with TRBD1. The CDR3 is 14 amino acids. Unmatched junction bases numbered 4, after V lost 1 base and J lost 6 bases. The germline V gene encodes CDR1 SGHAT and CDR2 FQNNGV. The CDR3 sequence is CASSLGQGSAEAFF. The DNA of the CDR3 is TGTGCCAGCAGCTTAGGACAGGGGTCCGCTGAAGCTTTCTTT.

This clonotype has a count of ten or more. The CDR3 reads CASSLLSEGQPQHF. For the CDR3, the DNA is TGTGCCAGCAGTTTATTATCGGAAGGTCAGCCCCAGCATTTT. The chain has TRBV28 and TRBJ1-5; D gene uncertain. CDR1 is MDHEN, CDR2 SYDVKM, per germline. V was shortened by 1 base and J by 6 bases, with 10 bases between the two germline ends. The CDR3 has 14 residues.

This clonotype was seen more than once but under ten times. This chain connects TRBV6-1 to TRBJ2-7; D remains unclear. The V and J ends lost 6 bases and 2 bases respectively, with 8 bases between them. The germline V gene has CDR1 MNHNS and CDR2 SASEGT. CDR3 length: 12 residues. The CDR3 spells CASRPAAYEQYF. DNA for the CDR3: TGTGCCAGCAGGCCAGCCGCCTACGAGCAGTACTTC.

There are a few counts of this clonotype. The chain couples TRBV27 to TRBJ1-1; D unresolved. This CDR3 contains 14 residues. V lost 3 bases and J 1 base, leaving 9 bases between the germline ends. Germline V gives CDR1 MNHEY, CDR2 SMNVEV (reference sequence). The CDR3 coding sequence is TGTGCCAGCAGTTTTCTGGACGCGAACACTGAAGCTTTCTTT. Translating it yields CASSFLDANTEAFF.

In its sample, this clonotype was seen once. Possible read error: a much larger clone is one base away. This chain uses TRBV30 with TRBJ2-3; D call uncertain. The CDR3 loop spans 13 amino acids. Germline CDR1 reads GTSNPN; CDR2 reads SVGIG (reference sequence). The CDR3 nucleotides are TGTGCCTGGACAGGCACTAATACAGAAACGCAGTATTTT. It specifies CAWTGTNTETQYF. The full variable domain, rest sourced from reference TRBV30 and TRBJ2-3, is SQTIHQWPATLVQPVGSPLSLECTVEGTSNPNLYWYRQAAGRGLQLLFYSVGIGQISSEVPQNLSASRPQDRQFILSSKKLLLSDSGFYLCAWTGTNTETQYFGPGTRLTVL.

At least ten counts were recorded for this clonotype. The V gene is TRBV27, the J gene TRBJ2-7, with unresolved D. The CDR3 extends over 13 amino acids. Germline CDR1 MNHEY, CDR2 SMNVEV (reference sequence). V was trimmed by 3 bases and J by 0 bases, leaving 6 bases between them. The CDR3 DNA is TGTGCCAGCAGTTTTAGACACTCCTACGAGCAGTACTTC. Translated: CASSFRHSYEQYF.

This clonotype was counted a single time. This sequence may be a read error, since a much larger clone differs from it by one base. The chain is built from TRBV20-1 and TRBJ1-1; TRBD1 agrees at 7 bases. Germline lookup yields CDR1 DFQATT and CDR2 SNEGSKA (reference sequence). The CDR3 consists of 15 residues. Trimming at V came to 0 bases and at J to 1 base, leaving 5 bases not matched to a gene. CDR3 protein: CSARDLGGPNTEAFF. In nucleotides, the CDR3 is TGCAGTGCTAGAGACTTAGGGGGCCCGAACACTGAAGCTTTCTTT.

The table lists this clonotype with a few counts. The V and J genes are TRBV24-1 and TRBJ2-3; 7 positions agree with TRBD1. The V gene end was trimmed by 3 bases and the J gene end by 6 bases; junction bases not matched to a gene: 17. The CDR3 is 18 amino acids. The germline gives CDR1 KGHDR, CDR2 SFDVKD. The CDR3 bases are TGTGCCACCAGTGATCCGACCTCATCTAGGGGGCGATGGGATACGCAGTATTTT. This encodes CATSDPTSSRGRWDTQYF.